Listed below are T cell receptor beta chains from one sample, sequenced in a study of blood T cell repertoires in COVID-19. Libraries were prepared by immunoSEQ multiplex PCR; TCRdb keeps only in-frame clonotypes and omits some of them. This table has hundreds of thousands of clones, approximately 83% appearing once. The sample consisted of peripheral blood. These receptors all come from a woman younger than 45 who had recovered from COVID-19. CDR3s include the opening cysteine and the closing phenylalanine or tryptophan. A D gene is named only where the DNA matches it firmly. A row's size may be missing; if present it is once, few, many or a size class.

D,size,V,J,CDR3,DNA
-,-,TRBV19,TRBJ2-7,CASRAGIEQYF,TGTGCCAGTAGGGCAGGTATCGAGCAGTACTTC
-,-,TRBV29-1,TRBJ1-1,CSGTLTVNTEAFF,TGCAGCGGGACTCTGACGGTGAACACTGAAGCTTTCTTT
-,-,TRBV6-5,TRBJ1-1,CASSLPAGPGTEAFF,TGTGCCAGCAGCCTCCCCGCAGGGCCCGGCACTGAAGCTTTCTTT
TRBD2,-,TRBV5-4,TRBJ2-7,CASSLELAGVPYEQYF,TGTGCCAGCAGCTTGGAACTAGCGGGAGTCCCCTACGAGCAGTACTTC
-,many,TRBV7-9,TRBJ2-2,CASSPGTANTGELFF,TGTGCCAGCAGCCCCGGGACTGCGAACACCGGGGAGCTGTTTTTT
TRBD1,-,TRBV18,TRBJ1-1,CASSRGTGRNTEAFF,TGTGCCAGCTCTCGTGGGACAGGGAGGAACACTGAAGCTTTCTTT
TRBD2,many,TRBV28,TRBJ2-7,CASSSSGRALQYF,TGTGCCAGCAGTTCCAGCGGGAGGGCCCTTCAGTACTTC
-,-,TRBV4-2,TRBJ2-7,CASSQVPGANEQYF,TGTGCCAGCAGCCAAGTGCCAGGGGCCAACGAGCAGTACTTC
-,-,TRBV4-1,TRBJ1-1,CASSQVPGGNTEAFF,TGCGCCAGCAGCCAAGTCCCAGGAGGGAACACTGAAGCTTTCTTT
-,-,TRBV5-6,TRBJ1-2,CASSLSQEGSGRYGYTF,TGTGCCAGCAGCTTGTCCCAGGAGGGATCCGGCCGGTATGGCTACACCTTC
-,-,TRBV6-5,TRBJ2-1,CASSRDTYNEQFF,TGTGCCAGCAGCCGGGACACCTACAATGAGCAGTTCTTC
TRBD1,-,TRBV3-1/TRBV3-2,TRBJ2-4,CASSLRGGRDIQYF,TGTGCCAGCAGCCTAAGAGGGGGCCGGGACATTCAGTACTTC
-,-,TRBV20-1,TRBJ2-5,CSASGSLSGKETQYF,TGCAGTGCTAGTGGGTCTTTGAGCGGTAAAGAGACCCAGTACTTC
TRBD2,-,TRBV29-1,TRBJ2-3,CSALLAGGRPDTQYF,TGCAGCGCCCTACTAGCGGGAGGGCGGCCAGATACGCAGTATTTT
TRBD1,-,TRBV19,TRBJ2-2,CASSTTWTGWEELFF,TGTGCCAGTAGTACCACCTGGACAGGGTGGGAGGAGCTGTTTTTT
-,-,TRBV4-2,TRBJ2-7,CASSQEVVAGYEQYF,TGTGCCAGCAGCCAAGAAGTTGTGGCGGGTTACGAGCAGTACTTC
TRBD2,-,TRBV7-9,TRBJ2-3,CASSLVREGLDTQYF,TGTGCCAGCAGCTTAGTGCGGGAGGGCTTAGATACGCAGTATTTT
-,-,TRBV19,TRBJ1-2,CASSRRDWSSGYTF,TGTGCCAGTAGTAGACGGGACTGGTCGTCTGGCTACACCTTC
TRBD2,-,TRBV6-4,TRBJ2-2,CASSDGTSGDTGELFF,TGTGCCAGCAGTGACGGGACTAGCGGGGACACCGGGGAGCTGTTTTTT
-,-,TRBV7-9,TRBJ2-7,CASSLVGEEEYF,TGTGCCAGCAGCTTGGTAGGGGAGGAGGAGTACTTC